The 21 T cell receptor beta chains below come from one sample, sequenced in a study of blood T cells in healthy people across ages. With a J-beta primer mix and a sample-barcoded 5' primer, a second PCR ran roughly 7 to 11 cycles. One entry per CDR3 protein results from TCRdb running MiXCR on the 5' RACE reads. Of 580,000 or so distinct CDR3 sequences in the sample, less than 60% were seen once. The sample comprised blood. The receptors were gathered from a man older than 75 in good health.

V usage is TRBV6-5 and J usage is TRBJ2-1; TRBD2 matches 9 bases. CDR3 length equals 17 residues. The germline V gene has CDR1 MNHEY and CDR2 SVGAGI. With V trimmed by 4 bases and J by 7 bases, 14 bases remained unmatched. The CDR3 loop reads CASSCSGRGGFGNEQFF. The CDR3 DNA reads TGTGCCAGCAGTTGCTCGGGGCGGGGGGGCTTCGGGAATGAGCAGTTCTTC.

The chain combines TRBV29-1 with TRBJ2-5, with 9 bases identical to TRBD1. The J call may be in error: the DNA end matches TRBJ2-7 better. This CDR3 is built from 12 residues. Germline values: CDR1 SQVTM, CDR2 ANQGSEA. For the CDR3, the DNA is TGCAGCGCAGGGACAGGGCAAGGCGAGCAGTACTTC. Translation: CSAGTGQGEQYF.

The chain employs TRBV5-1 and TRBJ2-7; TRBD2 matches 8 bases. Looked up from germline, CDR1 is SGHRS and CDR2 is YFSETQ. With 4 bases clipped from V and 2 bases from J, the junction kept 5 bases outside the gene matches. CDR3 length: 14 amino acids. In DNA form, the CDR3 reads TGCGCCAGCAGCGGGGGACTAGTCACCTACGAGCAGTACTTC. Translating it yields CASSGGLVTYEQYF.

The chain carries TRBV3-1 and TRBJ2-5; perhaps TRBD1 as D (6 bases). The J call may not be correct, given that the DNA end is closer to TRBJ2-7. CDR3 length: 11 amino acids. CDR1 and CDR2 (germline): LGHDT, YNNKEL (reference sequence). The CDR3 loop is CATRDNYEQYF. The CDR3 nucleotides are TGTGCCACCCGGGACAACTACGAGCAGTACTTC.

This clonotype was detected only a few times. The chain combines TRBV7-9 with TRBJ2-1; tentatively, D is TRBD1 or TRBD2 (5 bases each). Trimming removed 6 bases at V and 4 bases at J, with 16 bases between. This CDR3 region has 15 residues. Germline lookup yields CDR1 SEHNR and CDR2 FQNEAQ (reference sequence). The CDR3 reads CASRGPGPKYNEQFF. The CDR3 DNA follows: TGTGCCAGCAGGGGCCCGGGACCGAAGTACAATGAGCAGTTCTTC.

This clonotype was counted only a few times. V is TRBV4-3 and J is TRBJ2-1; D ambiguous. Gene TRBJ2-7 matches the end of the DNA better, so the J call may be wrong. The CDR3 extends over 17 amino acids. In germline, CDR1 is LGHNA, CDR2 YSLEER. The CDR3 bases are TGCGCCAGCAGCCAAGATACCGCAGTAGTGTCCTACAATGAGCAGTACTTC. Translating it yields CASSQDTAVVSYNEQYF.

There are a few counts of this clonotype. The chain links TRBV19 to TRBJ2-5, with D uncertain. The CDR3 length is 13 residues. Trimming left V 8 bases short and J 4 bases short, with 14 bases between. CDR1 is LNHDA and CDR2 is SQIVND in the germline V gene (reference sequence). As DNA, the CDR3 is TGTGCCAGTTCCTACGCGCTCCGAGAGACCCAGTACTTC. Amino acid sequence: CASSYALRETQYF.

This clonotype turned up a few times. This may arise from a read error, as a much more abundant clone is one base away. The chain couples TRBV6-6 to TRBJ2-4, with D unclear. Germline V CDR1 and CDR2: MNHNY, SVGAGI (reference sequence). The CDR3 consists of 14 residues. CDR3 DNA sequence: TGTGCCAGCAGTGACTCGAGTCACGAAAACATTCAGTACTTC. Its protein product is CASSDSSHENIQYF.

This clonotype has only one observation. The chain recombines TRBV7-9 with TRBJ1-2; 7 nucleotides match TRBD1. V lost 6 bases, J lost 8 bases, and 6 bases stayed unmatched. CDR1 and CDR2 from the germline V gene are SEHNR and FQNEAQ (reference sequence). The CDR3 is made up of 12 amino acids. CDR3 bases: TGTGCCAGCAGTCCGGGACAGTCGGGCTACACCTTC. Translation gives CASSPGQSGYTF.

J is TRBJ2-7 and V is TRBV27; D is unresolved. Germline CDR1 is MNHEY and CDR2 is SMNVEV (reference sequence). The V end was cut by 2 bases, the J end by 0 bases, with 14 bases between. The CDR3 consists of 16 residues. The CDR3 region is CASSLKGSPPSYEQYF. CDR3 nucleotides: TGTGCCAGCAGTTTAAAAGGGTCTCCACCCTCCTACGAGCAGTACTTC.

V and J are TRBV28 and TRBJ2-7; 7 bases match TRBD1. Germline V CDR1 and CDR2: MDHEN, SYDVKM. Trimming cost V 3 bases and J 1 base; bases outside gene matches: 6. The CDR3 extends over 15 amino acids. As DNA, the CDR3 is TGTGCCAGCAGTTTTGGCGACAGGGATTCCTACGAGCAGTACTTC. Translating gives CASSFGDRDSYEQYF.

This sequence joins TRBV20-1 and TRBJ2-1; TRBD2 matches at 12 bases. V lost 5 bases to trimming and J lost 6 bases; unmatched junction nucleotides: 5. In germline, CDR1 is DFQATT, CDR2 SNEGSKA (reference sequence). The CDR3 has 14 amino acids. This CDR3 is CSALTSGRINEQFF. The DNA of the CDR3 is TGCAGTGCTTTGACTAGCGGGAGAATCAATGAGCAGTTCTTC.

V and J are TRBV20-1 and TRBJ2-1; D is perhaps TRBD2 (6 bases). V lost 1 base and J 5 bases, leaving 18 bases between the germline ends. Germline lookup yields CDR1 DFQATT and CDR2 SNEGSKA (reference sequence). The CDR3 is 16 residues long. CDR3: CSARAPLALWNNEQFF. In DNA, the CDR3 is TGCAGTGCTAGAGCCCCGCTAGCGCTTTGGAACAATGAGCAGTTCTTC.

This clonotype was picked up many times. V gene TRBV6-6 combines with J gene TRBJ2-6; D perhaps matches TRBD1 (6 bases). This CDR3 is 15 amino acids long. Trimming took off 2 bases at V and 4 bases at J, with 9 bases between the two ends. CDR1 MNHNY and CDR2 SVGAGI come from the germline V gene (reference sequence). CDR3 in amino acids: CASSYGTRGANVLTF. CDR3 sequence (DNA): TGTGCCAGCAGTTACGGGACAAGAGGGGCCAACGTCCTGACTTTC.

The chain uses TRBV7-2 and TRBJ2-1; 14 nucleotides line up with TRBD2. Germline assignment: CDR1 SGHTA and CDR2 FQGNSA. The CDR3 covers 16 residues. With V trimmed by 5 bases and J by 9 bases, 9 bases remained unmatched. The CDR3 sequence: CASSGGLAGVRSEQFF. DNA of the CDR3: TGTGCCAGCAGCGGGGGACTAGCGGGAGTTAGGAGTGAGCAGTTCTTC.

CDR3 sequence (DNA): TGTGCCAGCAGCGCCGGCCCCCAGGGTACCACTGAAGCTTTCTTT. Its translation is CASSAGPQGTTEAFF. J is TRBJ1-1 and V is TRBV7-2, with D maybe TRBD1 (5 bases). The CDR3 spans 15 residues. V lost 5 bases, J lost 4 bases, and 17 bases lay in between. Germline loops: CDR1 SGHTA, CDR2 FQGNSA.

V and J are TRBV6-5 and TRBJ2-7, with 9 bases fitting TRBD1. Germline lookup yields CDR1 MNHEY and CDR2 SVGAGI. The CDR3 runs 17 residues. Losses at the gene ends were 0 bases for V and 2 bases for J; bases not matched to a gene: 8. CDR3 sequence: CASSYSFTGTGTYEQYF. The CDR3 DNA is TGTGCCAGCAGTTACTCTTTCACGGGGACAGGGACCTACGAGCAGTACTTC.

This chain uses TRBV4-3 with TRBJ1-3; possibly TRBD1 for D (5 bases). V was shortened by 2 bases and J by 3 bases, with 11 bases between the two germline ends. Germline V gene data show CDR1 as LGHNA and CDR2 as YSLEER. This CDR3 has 15 residues. The CDR3 spells CASSQTTGGGNTIYF. The CDR3 DNA sequence: TGCGCCAGCAGCCAAACGACGGGGGGTGGAAACACCATATATTTT.

The CDR3 protein is CSVGRTGGNKQYF. The CDR3 DNA sequence: TGCAGCGTTGGGCGGACAGGGGGCAACAAGCAGTACTTC. This chain links TRBV29-1 with TRBJ2-7, with TRBD1 matching over 11 bases. Looked up from germline, CDR1 is SQVTM and CDR2 is ANQGSEA. V lost 4 bases to trimming and J lost 8 bases; unmatched junction nucleotides: 7. This CDR3 contains 13 residues.

V gene TRBV20-1 combines with J gene TRBJ2-1; 8 bases are shared with TRBD2. J was trimmed by 0 bases and V by 2 bases; bases with no gene match: 6. Per the germline V gene, CDR1 is DFQATT and CDR2 is SNEGSKA (reference sequence). The CDR3 sequence is 16 residues long. The CDR3 region is CSARHQSGSSYNEQFF. The CDR3 DNA reads as TGCAGTGCTAGACACCAAAGCGGGAGCTCCTACAATGAGCAGTTCTTC.

The chain joins TRBV9 to TRBJ1-2; TRBD1 is a possible D gene (5 bases). The V gene's germline CDR1 is SGDLS and CDR2 YYNGEE. This CDR3 is 15 amino acids long. V was trimmed by 4 bases and J by 4 bases, leaving 17 bases between them. The CDR3 protein is CASSPERTGTYGYTF. The DNA of the CDR3 is TGTGCCAGCAGCCCTGAAAGAACAGGAACCTATGGCTACACCTTC.